This entry concerns a single T cell receptor (beta chain). This record comes from a study of human T cells and chemical hapten exposure. Time point described: patch test 1, 2 weeks after DPC sensitization. Stated treatment: therapeutic diphenylcyclopropenone sensitization with weekly scalp DPC. Attachment of unique molecular identifiers to individual cDNA molecules was performed in the library. TCRdb re-derived calls from the RACE reads in MiXCR, one entry per CDR3 protein. The data contain some 400,000 distinct CDR3 sequences, more than 4.5% of them singletons. This TCR came from a woman aged 45-59 years with alopecia areata. Some clones in this sample may be carry-over from other donors' samples. This sample comprised whole blood, obtained in connection with sensitization to the hapten diphenylcyclopropenone (DPC).

This CDR3 is CSARGPKGSYNSPLHF. Written as DNA, the CDR3 is TGCAGTGCTAGGGGGCCGAAGGGGTCGTATAATTCACCCCTCCACTTT. This chain links TRBV20-1 with TRBJ1-6, with a weak D call TRBD1 (5 bases). Germline V lookup: CDR1 DFQATT, CDR2 SNEGSKA (reference sequence). This CDR3 is 16 amino acids long. Trimming left V 3 bases short and J 4 bases short, with 16 bases between.